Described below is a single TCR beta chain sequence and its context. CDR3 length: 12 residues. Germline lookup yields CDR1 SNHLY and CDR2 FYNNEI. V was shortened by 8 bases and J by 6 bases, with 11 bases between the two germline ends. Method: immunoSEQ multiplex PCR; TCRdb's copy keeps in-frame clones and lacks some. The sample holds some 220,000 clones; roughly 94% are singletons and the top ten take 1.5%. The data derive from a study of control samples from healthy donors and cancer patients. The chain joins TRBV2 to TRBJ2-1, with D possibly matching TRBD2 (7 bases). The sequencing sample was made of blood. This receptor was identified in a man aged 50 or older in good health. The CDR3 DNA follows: TGTGCCAGCTGGGGGGGCGGCAATGAGCAGTTCTTC. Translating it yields CASWGGGNEQFF.